Below, 14 T cell receptor beta chains from the same sample are listed, as sequenced in a study of blood T cell repertoires in COVID-19. Assay: immunoSEQ multiplex PCR; the TCRdb copy retains only in-frame clones and omits some. The table has around 250,000 clones, about 83% seen once. Sequencing used peripheral blood. The receptors shown here come from a man older than 75 with acute or convalescent COVID-19.

The chain carries TRBV28 and TRBJ1-1; D is perhaps TRBD1 (5 bases). Germline CDR1 is MDHEN and CDR2 is SYDVKM. This CDR3 has 15 amino acids. V was pared by 4 bases and J by 2 bases, with 14 bases between. The CDR3 DNA follows: TGTGCCAGCAGTTACGGGTCCGGGACTAACACTGAAGCTTTCTTT. As protein: CASSYGSGTNTEAFF.

The chain carries TRBV5-1 and TRBJ2-2, with TRBD2 identical over 11 bases. This CDR3 has 17 amino acids. V dropped 4 bases and J dropped 1; count of bases not matched to a gene: 6. Germline V gene data show CDR1 as SGHRS and CDR2 as YFSETQ. CDR3: CASSPQLAGVNTGELFF. The CDR3 DNA sequence: TGCGCCAGCAGCCCCCAACTAGCGGGGGTGAACACCGGGGAGCTGTTTTTT.

V gene TRBV14 combines with J gene TRBJ1-1; 9 positions match TRBD1. The CDR3 has 16 amino acids. With V trimmed by 6 bases and J by 4 bases, 12 bases remained unmatched. Germline CDR1 is SGHDN and CDR2 is FVKESK. CDR3 nucleotides: TGTGCCAGCAGTCCCTTAGGGACAGGGACTGGCACTGAAGCTTTCTTT. Translating gives CASSPLGTGTGTEAFF.

The V gene is TRBV3-1 (or the pseudogene TRBV3-2), the J gene TRBJ1-1, with D unresolved. Trimming took off 4 bases at V and 3 bases at J, with 12 bases between the two ends. The CDR3 covers 14 residues. Germline V gives CDR1 LGHDT, CDR2 YNNKEL (reference sequence). CDR3 in DNA: TGTGCCAGCAGCCCTCCCTTTGAGCACACTGAAGCTTTCTTT. Residues: CASSPPFEHTEAFF.

Notes on this clone: Other DNA sequences within the sample encode an identical CDR3. The genes are TRBV5-1 and TRBJ1-1, with a tentative D call TRBD1 (5 bases). Germline lookup yields CDR1 SGHRS and CDR2 YFSETQ. The V and J ends lost 4 bases and 0 bases respectively, with 7 bases between them. The CDR3 runs 13 residues. The CDR3: CASSLTVNTEAFF. Written as DNA, the CDR3 is TGCGCCAGCAGCCTGACAGTGAACACTGAAGCTTTCTTT. The whole variable domain, remainder taken from reference TRBV5-1 and TRBJ1-1, is KAGVTQTPRYLIKTRGQQVTLSCSPISGHRSVSWYQQTPGQGLQFLFEYFSETQRNKGNFPGRFSGRQFSNSRSEMNVSTLELGDSALYLCASSLTVNTEAFFGQGTRLTVV.

The V gene is TRBV16, the J gene TRBJ1-1; D ambiguous. V was cut by 0 bases and J by 0 bases, with 5 bases left in between. Germline V CDR1 and CDR2: KGHSY, FQNENV. The CDR3 loop spans 14 amino acids. CDR3 sequence (DNA): TGTGCCAGCAGCCAATCCACAGTGAACACTGAAGCTTTCTTT. It specifies CASSQSTVNTEAFF.

J is TRBJ2-5 and V is TRBV2, with D unresolved. In germline, CDR1 is SNHLY, CDR2 FYNNEI. V was cut by 6 bases and J by 3 bases, with 5 bases left in between. The CDR3 contains 11 residues. Here the CDR3 DNA reads TGTGCCAGCAGCCCAAAAGAGACCCAGTACTTC. Protein product: CASSPKETQYF.

The rearrangement links TRBV4-1 to TRBJ2-1, with 7 bases matching TRBD1. This CDR3 contains 15 residues. V gave up 11 bases and J gave up 4 bases; unmatched junction bases: 14. Per germline, CDR1 MGHRA and CDR2 YSYEKL. The CDR3 loop is CAPRRPGTAYNEQFF. CDR3 bases: TGCGCCCCCCGCCGGCCCGGGACAGCGTACAATGAGCAGTTCTTC.

The genes are TRBV5-1 and TRBJ2-5; the match to TRBD1 covers 10 bases. Germline assignment: CDR1 SGHRS and CDR2 YFSETQ. The V segment lost 0 bases and the J segment 3 bases; nucleotides outside the gene matches: 2. The CDR3 runs to 15 residues. CDR3 nucleotides: TGCGCCAGCAGCTTGGAGGGGACAGGGGAAGAGACCCAGTACTTC. It codes for CASSLEGTGEETQYF.

This clone was detected once. V usage is TRBV19 and J usage is TRBJ2-1; no firm D call. The V gene lost 3 bases and the J gene lost 2 bases, with 5 bases spanning the gap. CDR3 length: 13 amino acids. Germline V gene lookup returns CDR1 LNHDA and CDR2 SQIVND (reference sequence). CDR3: CASSIEAYNEQFF. The CDR3 region has the DNA TGTGCCAGTAGTATTGAGGCCTACAATGAGCAGTTCTTC.

This sequence joins TRBV7-9 and TRBJ2-3, with 8 bases matching TRBD2. The germline V gene has CDR1 SEHNR and CDR2 FQNEAQ (reference sequence). With V trimmed by 1 base and J by 5 bases, 5 bases remained unmatched. The CDR3 is 15 amino acids. CDR3 nucleotides: TGTGCCAGCAGCTTAGACGGGAGGGCCCTAGATACGCAGTATTTT. Translated, it gives CASSLDGRALDTQYF.

The chain links TRBV29-1 to TRBJ1-1; 8 positions agree with TRBD1. The CDR3 extends over 14 amino acids. V trimming: 4 bases; J trimming: 0 bases; junction bases outside the gene matches: 4. The V gene's germline CDR1 is SQVTM and CDR2 ANQGSEA. The CDR3 DNA reads as TGCAGCGTTGCCAGGGGGCTTTTGAACACTGAAGCTTTCTTT. This gives the protein CSVARGLLNTEAFF.

V usage is TRBV11-1 and J usage is TRBJ2-5, with TRBD1 matching 7 bases. Germline V gene lookup returns CDR1 SGHAT and CDR2 FQDESV (reference sequence). V lost 6 bases and J lost 4; bases outside the gene matches: 5. The CDR3 has 13 amino acids. CDR3 region: CASSLSGGETQYF. Here the CDR3 DNA reads TGTGCCAGCAGTTTATCAGGGGGAGAGACCCAGTACTTC.

In this sample, this clone turned up a few times. The V call is TRBV24-1, the J call TRBJ2-7; 8 positions agree with TRBD1. The CDR3 is 15 residues long. V lost 2 bases and J lost 7; bases outside the gene matches: 9. Germline V gene lookup returns CDR1 KGHDR and CDR2 SFDVKD. The CDR3 DNA is TGTGCCACCAGTGATTCCCGGACAGGGTTGTCGGAGCAGTACTTC. Translation: CATSDSRTGLSEQYF.